One sample yielded the 3 T cell receptor beta chains listed below, sequenced in a study of CD8 T cell repertoires and HIV-1 epitope variants. Only in-frame clones appear in the TCRdb table, and some are missing; sequencing was by immunoSEQ multiplex PCR. There are 4,700 or so clones in the sample; 68% occur only once, and roughly two fifths lies in the top ten. These receptors' antigens are unknown. Input material: cultured CD8+ T cells derived from PBMCs. The receptors were sampled from a male donor with HIV.

This clone was seen a few times. CDR3 in DNA: TGTGCCAGCAGCCAAGGCAGGGGCGATGAGCAGTTCTTC. It specifies CASSQGRGDEQFF. The chain is built from TRBV4-2 and TRBJ2-1, with TRBD1 as a possible D gene (6 bases). Germline assignment: CDR1 LGHNA and CDR2 YNFKEQ. Trimming pared 1 base from V and 8 bases from J, leaving 9 bases between. The CDR3 runs 13 residues.

This clone was observed a handful of times. This chain links TRBV19 with TRBJ2-7, with D tentatively TRBD2 (5 bases). CDR1 is LNHDA, CDR2 SQIVND, per germline (reference sequence). This CDR3 has 13 residues. The V gene lost 5 bases and the J gene lost 3 bases, with 11 bases spanning the gap. In DNA, the CDR3 is TGTGCCAGTAGTTTCGGGAAGCTCTACGAGCAGTACTTC. Translating it yields CASSFGKLYEQYF.

This clone was observed a few times. The chain recombines TRBV5-4 with TRBJ2-3; D unresolved. The germline V gene encodes CDR1 SGHNT and CDR2 YYREEE (reference sequence). This CDR3 has 11 residues. Deletions cut 4 bases from V and 11 bases from J, with 11 bases between. The CDR3, as DNA: TGTGCCAGCAGCCATGACCCGGGGCAGTATTTT. This encodes CASSHDPGQYF.